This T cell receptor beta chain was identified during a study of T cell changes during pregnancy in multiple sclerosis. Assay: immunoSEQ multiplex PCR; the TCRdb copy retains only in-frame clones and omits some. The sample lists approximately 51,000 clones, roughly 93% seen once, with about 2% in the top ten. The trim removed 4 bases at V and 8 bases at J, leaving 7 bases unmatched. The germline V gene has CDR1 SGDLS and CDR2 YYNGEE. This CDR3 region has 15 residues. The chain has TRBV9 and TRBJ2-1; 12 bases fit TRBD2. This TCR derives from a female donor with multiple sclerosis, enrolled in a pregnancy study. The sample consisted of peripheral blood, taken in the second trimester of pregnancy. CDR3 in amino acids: CASSKWTSGTDEQFF. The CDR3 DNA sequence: TGTGCCAGCAGCAAATGGACTAGCGGGACTGATGAGCAGTTCTTC.